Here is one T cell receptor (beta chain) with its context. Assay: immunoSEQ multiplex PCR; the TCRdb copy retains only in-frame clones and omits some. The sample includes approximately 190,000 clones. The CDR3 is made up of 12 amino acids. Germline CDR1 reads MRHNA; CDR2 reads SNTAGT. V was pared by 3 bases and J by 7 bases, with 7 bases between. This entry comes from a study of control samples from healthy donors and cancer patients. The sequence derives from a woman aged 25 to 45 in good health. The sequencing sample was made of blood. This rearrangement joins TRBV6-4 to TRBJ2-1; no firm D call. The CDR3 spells CASSDLLNEQFF. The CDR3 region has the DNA TGTGCCAGCAGTGATTTGCTTAATGAGCAGTTCTTC.